One and the same sample provided the 26 T cell receptor beta chains below, sequenced in a study of T cell responses to AZD1222 COVID-19 vaccine. The repertoire was sequenced with immunoSEQ multiplex PCR; TCRdb's copy has only in-frame clones and lacks some. The sample shows around 52,000 clones, more than 75% of them seen only once. This sample comprised peripheral blood, obtained on day 0 of AZD1222 vaccination. Receptors originate from an adult in good health.

The CDR3 region is CTSSPLKGTESNYGYTF. Here the CDR3 DNA reads TGCACCAGCAGCCCTCTGAAGGGTACAGAAAGTAACTATGGCTACACCTTC. V usage is TRBV1 and J usage is TRBJ1-2. TRBV1 is termed a pseudogene. The CDR3 runs 17 residues.

The chain combines TRBV5-1 with TRBJ1-5; no clear D. The CDR3 is made up of 15 amino acids. Trimming took 0 bases from V and 6 from J, leaving 13 bases between them. Germline-derived CDR1 and CDR2 are SGHRS and YFSETQ. The CDR3 region is CASSLVSGSIQPQHF. The CDR3 DNA sequence: TGCGCCAGCAGCTTGGTTTCGGGGAGTATTCAGCCCCAGCATTTT.

CDR3 loop: CASSQGTSDTEAFF. CDR3 DNA: TGTGCCAGCTCACAAGGGACGTCGGACACTGAAGCTTTCTTT. The rearrangement uses TRBV18 and TRBJ1-1; weak D call: TRBD1 (5 bases). Germline V gene lookup returns CDR1 KGHSH and CDR2 LQKENI. This CDR3 spans 14 amino acids. Trimming cost V 4 bases and J 3 bases, with 12 bases left between them.

Regarding this clone: An end of the junction does not agree with germline; a read error may underlie this. The rearrangement joins TRBV7-8 to TRBJ1-5; TRBD1 matches 10 bases. CDR3 length equals 15 residues. The germline CDR1 and CDR2 sequences are SGHVS and FQNEAQ. CDR3 nucleotides: TGTGCCAGCAGCTTAGCGACAGGGGGCAACCAGCCCCAGCATTTT. Protein sequence: CASSLATGGNQPQHF.

This clone was seen just once. This chain joins TRBV7-2 and TRBJ2-1, with TRBD1 matching 8 bases. The CDR3 extends over 15 amino acids. Germline lookup yields CDR1 SGHTA and CDR2 FQGNSA. V gave up 3 bases and J gave up 10 bases; unmatched junction bases: 11. The CDR3 DNA reads TGTGCCAGCAGCTTTAATTTTGGACAGGGTGCCGAGCAGTTCTTC. Translating gives CASSFNFGQGAEQFF. Together with reference TRBV7-2 and TRBJ2-1, the CDR3 gives the full variable domain: GAGVSQSPSNKVTEKGKDVELRCDPISGHTALYWYRQSLGQGLEFLIYFQGNSAPDKSGLPSDRFSAERTGGSVSTLTIQRTQQEDSAVYLCASSFNFGQGAEQFFGPGTRLTVL.

For the CDR3, the DNA is TGTGCCAGCAGTTACGGGGGGCTTGACAAAAACATTCAGTACTTC. Its protein product is CASSYGGLDKNIQYF. This rearrangement joins TRBV6-5 to TRBJ2-4; D is possibly TRBD1 or TRBD2 (6 bases each). The CDR3 has 15 residues. V lost 2 bases to trimming and J lost 3 bases, with 11 bases between them. Germline CDR1 is MNHEY and CDR2 is SVGAGI.

Written as DNA, the CDR3 is TGTGCCAGCAGTTGGCAGGGATCGGGTGGCTACACCTTC. Its protein product is CASSWQGSGGYTF. The gene calls are TRBV12-3 or TRBV12-4 and TRBJ1-2, with a possible D match to TRBD1 (5 bases). This CDR3 has 13 amino acids. The V gene lost 4 bases and the J gene lost 7 bases, with 13 bases spanning the gap.

This clone was detected a few times. DNA of the CDR3: TGTGCCAGCAGCCCAGGGGAATTAACGCAGTACTTC. It translates to CASSPGELTQYF. V gene TRBV7-3 combines with J gene TRBJ2-7, with D maybe TRBD1 (6 bases). The germline CDR1 and CDR2 sequences are SGHTA and FQGTGA. Trimming cost V 5 bases and J 9 bases, with 14 bases left between them. CDR3 length equals 12 residues.

This clone occurred once. The chain employs TRBV19 and TRBJ1-5; D might be TRBD1 (5 bases). V was clipped by 7 bases and J by 5 bases, with 18 bases between them. There are 15 residues in the CDR3. Germline CDR1 is LNHDA and CDR2 is SQIVND (reference sequence). The CDR3 DNA reads as TGTGCCAGTATGCGGGACGGAGGGAGCTATCAGCCCCAGCATTTT. Translating gives CASMRDGGSYQPQHF.

The chain combines TRBV27 with TRBJ2-4; 7 nucleotides match TRBD2. With V trimmed by 4 bases and J by 3 bases, 12 bases remained unmatched. This CDR3 region has 17 residues. Germline values: CDR1 MNHEY, CDR2 SMNVEV (reference sequence). The CDR3 DNA reads as TGTGCCAGCAGTTGGGGGGGAGGGAGAGGGGTCAAAAACATTCAGTACTTC. Translated: CASSWGGGRGVKNIQYF.

This rearrangement joins TRBV18 to TRBJ2-1, with 13 bases lining up with TRBD2. Looked up from germline, CDR1 is KGHSH and CDR2 is LQKENI. The CDR3 length is 16 residues. Trimming took 4 bases from V and 7 from J; bases not matched to a gene: 7. The CDR3 spells CASSQMGLAGMNEQFF. The DNA for the CDR3 is TGTGCCAGCTCACAAATGGGACTAGCGGGAATGAATGAGCAGTTCTTC.

The chain is built from TRBV4-2 and TRBJ1-6; D uncertain. Trimming cost V 0 bases and J 6 bases, with 9 bases left between them. The CDR3 is 15 residues long. Germline V gene sequence: CDR1 LGHNA, CDR2 YNFKEQ. DNA for the CDR3: TGTGCCAGCAGCCAAGATGTTGTAGTTAATTCACCCCTCCACTTT. Its protein product is CASSQDVVVNSPLHF.

The gene calls are TRBV19 and TRBJ2-7; 12 bases line up with TRBD2. J was trimmed by 6 bases and V by 5 bases; bases with no gene match: 5. Germline CDR1 LNHDA, CDR2 SQIVND (reference sequence). The CDR3 runs 14 residues. The CDR3 nucleotides are TGTGCCAGTAGTTTGACTAGCGGGAGCACCGAGCAGTACTTC. This gives the protein CASSLTSGSTEQYF.

The V and J genes are TRBV28 and TRBJ2-1, with 7 bases fitting TRBD1. Germline trimming cut 3 bases from V and 4 bases from J; bases unmatched to any gene: 15. The CDR3 runs to 18 residues. Germline assignment: CDR1 MDHEN and CDR2 SYDVKM. CDR3 residues: CASSFEGAPSPIYNEQFF. The CDR3 nucleotides are TGTGCCAGCAGTTTCGAGGGGGCGCCATCCCCGATTTACAATGAGCAGTTCTTC.

This chain connects TRBV30 to TRBJ2-5; 9 bases fit TRBD2. The germline gives CDR1 GTSNPN, CDR2 SVGIG (reference sequence). The CDR3 is 12 residues long. CDR3 loop: CARSGGSETQYF. The CDR3, as DNA: TGTGCTCGTAGCGGGGGTTCAGAGACCCAGTACTTC.

V usage is TRBV5-4 and J usage is TRBJ1-1; D might be TRBD1 (6 bases). The CDR3 has 13 amino acids. The V and J ends lost 4 bases and 5 bases respectively, with 12 bases between them. Per the germline V gene, CDR1 is SGHNT and CDR2 is YYREEE (reference sequence). DNA of the CDR3: TGTGCCAGCAGCCTAGAGACAGGAACTGAAGCTTTCTTT. Protein product: CASSLETGTEAFF.

This rearrangement joins TRBV13 to TRBJ2-1; 7 bases map to TRBD2. Germline trimming cut 4 bases from V and 2 bases from J; bases unmatched to any gene: 8. The CDR3 totals 16 residues. Germline-derived CDR1 and CDR2 are PRHDT and FYEKMQ (reference sequence). The DNA of the CDR3 is TGTGCCAGCAGCTCCCGGGCGGGGGTCACCTACAATGAGCAGTTCTTC. It specifies CASSSRAGVTYNEQFF.

The V gene is TRBV4-1, the J gene TRBJ2-7; 8 positions agree with TRBD1. Germline-derived CDR1 and CDR2 are MGHRA and YSYEKL. V shed 3 bases, J shed 5 bases, and the junction held 15 bases outside the gene matches. This CDR3 has 17 residues. The CDR3 here is CASSQSNAGTGYNEQYF. The CDR3 DNA reads as TGCGCCAGCAGCCAGTCAAACGCCGGGACAGGATATAACGAGCAGTACTTC.

The rearrangement joins TRBV9 to TRBJ2-1; D may be TRBD1 (5 bases). The CDR3 covers 15 residues. Germline CDR1 is SGDLS and CDR2 is YYNGEE. V lost 7 bases and J lost 4, with 18 bases in between. CDR3 region: CASGASRVSYNEQFF. The DNA of the CDR3 is TGTGCCAGCGGGGCAAGCCGGGTCTCGTACAATGAGCAGTTCTTC.

This clone turned up a few times. CDR3 loop: CAISESMGTEAFF. Written as DNA, the CDR3 is TGTGCCATCAGTGAGTCTATGGGCACTGAAGCTTTCTTT. The chain couples TRBV10-3 to TRBJ1-1; no clear D. Looked up from germline, CDR1 is ENHRY and CDR2 is SYGVKD. The CDR3 is 13 amino acids. V lost 0 bases and J lost 4, with 6 bases in between.

The V gene is TRBV6-1, the J gene TRBJ2-3; D unresolved. The germline V gene has CDR1 MNHNS and CDR2 SASEGT. CDR3 length: 13 amino acids. V lost 0 bases to trimming and J lost 7 bases, with 8 bases between them. The CDR3 sequence: CASSEAWGNTQYF. In DNA, the CDR3 is TGTGCCAGCAGTGAAGCGTGGGGAAATACGCAGTATTTT.

This clone came up a few times. The chain employs TRBV29-1 and TRBJ1-1; D remains ambiguous. CDR3 length: 13 residues. Germline V lookup: CDR1 SQVTM, CDR2 ANQGSEA. V lost 4 bases to trimming and J lost 1 base, with 10 bases between them. CDR3 amino acids: CSVAAAKNTEAFF. The CDR3 bases are TGCAGCGTTGCTGCAGCCAAGAACACTGAAGCTTTCTTT.

This chain joins TRBV28 and TRBJ2-7, with a tentative D call TRBD1 (6 bases). This CDR3 is 14 amino acids long. Between the trimmed V and J ends, which lost 6 bases and 2 bases, there was a span of 14 bases. Germline V gives CDR1 MDHEN, CDR2 SYDVKM. The CDR3 reads CASRSTYRAYEQYF. CDR3 nucleotide sequence: TGTGCCAGCAGATCGACATACAGGGCCTACGAGCAGTACTTC.

The chain joins TRBV5-6 to TRBJ2-2; D is uncertain. Germline V gene lookup returns CDR1 SGHDT and CDR2 YYEEEE. The CDR3 runs to 15 residues. V lost 2 bases and J lost 3, with 11 bases in between. The CDR3 spells CASSLFSRYTGELFF. Here the CDR3 DNA reads TGTGCCAGCAGCTTATTTTCGAGGTACACCGGGGAGCTGTTTTTT. Variable domain in full (rest from reference TRBV5-6 and TRBJ2-2): DAGVTQSPTHLIKTRGQQVTLRCSPKSGHDTVSWYQQALGQGPQFIFQYYEEEERQRGNFPDRFSGHQFPNYSSELNVNALLLGDSALYLCASSLFSRYTGELFFGEGSRLTVL.

The J gene is TRBJ2-3, the V gene TRBV24-1, with 8 bases matching TRBD1. The CDR3 is 16 amino acids. V was clipped by 5 bases and J by 4 bases; unmatched bases: 10. In germline, CDR1 is KGHDR, CDR2 SFDVKD. The CDR3 here is CATSVTGGLDADTQYF. CDR3 nucleotide sequence: TGTGCCACCAGTGTAACAGGGGGTTTGGACGCAGATACGCAGTATTTT.

The chain combines TRBV2 with TRBJ1-5; D is perhaps TRBD1 (6 bases). The germline V and J ends were trimmed by 3 bases and 9 bases, with 18 bases remaining between them. Germline assignment: CDR1 SNHLY and CDR2 FYNNEI. The CDR3 has 15 residues. CDR3 in DNA: TGTGCCAGCAGTGATGGACAGTTGAGTCCTGGGCCCCAGCATTTT. Its protein product is CASSDGQLSPGPQHF.